The 24 T cell receptor beta chains in this list originate from one sample, sequenced in a study of cytomegalovirus exposure and HLA in healthy donors. The PCR was carried out with 60 Vbeta primers and 13 Jbeta primers. Sequencing was performed with immunoSEQ multiplex PCR; in TCRdb, only in-frame clones are kept and a portion is missing. Found here are about 160,000 clones, 70% to 80% of them singletons; the top ten hold 1.3%. Sequencing was carried out using PBMCs. Every receptor here comes from a man aged 25 to 45 in good health and CMV-seronegative.

The gene calls are TRBV28 and TRBJ2-7, with TRBD1 as a possible D gene (6 bases). V gave up 3 bases and J gave up 3 bases, with 15 bases separating them. The CDR3 sequence is 15 residues long. Looked up from germline, CDR1 is MDHEN and CDR2 is SYDVKM. CDR3 sequence: CASSLASTGRYEQYF. In DNA form, the CDR3 reads TGTGCCAGCAGTTTGGCATCGACAGGACGCTACGAGCAGTACTTC.

V usage is TRBV5-4 and J usage is TRBJ2-1, with 7 bases matching TRBD2. J gave up 4 bases and V 0 bases, and 7 bases lay outside the gene matches. The CDR3 length is 16 residues. Germline V gives CDR1 SGHNT, CDR2 YYREEE (reference sequence). CDR3 sequence: CASSLGSGGSYNEQFF. Written as DNA, the CDR3 is TGTGCCAGCAGCTTGGGTTCTGGCGGGAGTTACAATGAGCAGTTCTTC.

This clone has more than one count but fewer than ten. CDR3 sequence: CASSIQREDTQYF. As DNA, the CDR3 is TGTGCCAGTAGTATCCAACGGGAGGATACGCAGTATTTT. The gene calls are TRBV19 and TRBJ2-3; the D gene is possibly TRBD2 (6 bases). The CDR3 loop spans 13 amino acids. V dropped 3 bases and J dropped 6 bases, with 10 bases sitting between them. The V gene's germline CDR1 is LNHDA and CDR2 SQIVND (reference sequence).

CDR3 in DNA: TGTGCCAGCAGCCCGATGGGGTGGAAAGGGGGCATGGAGACCCAGTACTTC. It encodes CASSPMGWKGGMETQYF. The chain links TRBV5-6 to TRBJ2-5, with TRBD1 matching 7 bases. V was pared by 4 bases and J by 5 bases, with 17 bases of the junction left unmatched. CDR3 length: 17 amino acids. Germline CDR1 and CDR2: SGHDT and YYEEEE.

This chain links TRBV7-2 with TRBJ1-2; TRBD1 agrees at 9 bases. The CDR3 is made up of 14 amino acids. V dropped 5 bases and J dropped 5; count of bases not matched to a gene: 6. Germline V gene lookup returns CDR1 SGHTA and CDR2 FQGNSA. The DNA of the CDR3 is TGTGCCAGCAGCCCAGGACAGGGGAGGTATGGCTACACCTTC. It specifies CASSPGQGRYGYTF. Filled out from reference TRBV7-2 and TRBJ1-2, the complete variable domain reads GAGVSQSPSNKVTEKGKDVELRCDPISGHTALYWYRQSLGQGLEFLIYFQGNSAPDKSGLPSDRFSAERTGGSVSTLTIQRTQQEDSAVYLCASSPGQGRYGYTFGSGTRLTVV.

J is TRBJ2-3 and V is TRBV4-1; tentatively, D is TRBD2 (6 bases). The CDR3 is 16 residues long. The germline V and J ends were trimmed by 1 base and 5 bases, with 16 bases remaining between them. CDR1 is MGHRA, CDR2 YSYEKL, per germline. The CDR3 DNA reads as TGCGCCAGCAGCCAAGGAGCGGCGGGGAAGGAAGATACGCAGTATTTT. As protein: CASSQGAAGKEDTQYF.

This clone was counted a few times. The J gene is TRBJ1-6, the V gene TRBV2, with D hard to call. The germline V gene encodes CDR1 SNHLY and CDR2 FYNNEI. With 3 bases removed from V and 6 bases from J, the gap between germline ends came to 15 bases. The length of the CDR3 is 16 residues. CDR3 amino acids: CASSEGARAINSPLHF. The CDR3 nucleotides are TGTGCCAGCAGTGAGGGTGCGCGGGCCATTAATTCACCCCTCCACTTT.

This clone has only a few counts. This chain uses TRBV28 with TRBJ1-5; D not resolved. Germline CDR1 is MDHEN and CDR2 is SYDVKM. The CDR3 is made up of 15 amino acids. The V end was cut by 4 bases, the J end by 7 bases, with 17 bases between. The CDR3 here is CASSYVSSVGQPQHF. Written as DNA, the CDR3 is TGTGCCAGCAGTTACGTATCATCGGTCGGGCAGCCCCAGCATTTT.

The chain carries TRBV6-5 and TRBJ1-3; tentative D call: TRBD1 (5 bases). Trimming shortened V by 7 bases and J by 4 bases, and 14 bases separated the two germline ends. The CDR3 length is 14 residues. The germline V gene has CDR1 MNHEY and CDR2 SVGAGI. Here the CDR3 DNA reads TGTGCCAGCACCCACGGGGGGGTCGGAAACACCATATATTTT. It is translated as CASTHGGVGNTIYF.

The chain links TRBV28 to TRBJ2-7; 9 positions agree with TRBD1. The CDR3 contains 14 residues. V lost 7 bases and J lost 4; bases outside the gene matches: 8. Germline lookup yields CDR1 MDHEN and CDR2 SYDVKM. The CDR3 here is CASTKGDRVYEQYF. CDR3 in DNA: TGTGCCAGCACCAAAGGGGACAGGGTGTACGAGCAGTACTTC. The full variable domain, with the rest looked up from reference TRBV28 and TRBJ2-7, is DVKVTQSSRYLVKRTGEKVFLECVQDMDHENMFWYRQDPGLGLRLIYFSYDVKMKEKGDIPEGYSVSREKKERFSLILESASTNQTSMYLCASTKGDRVYEQYFGPGTRLTVT.

This chain connects TRBV11-3 to TRBJ1-6, with D unclear. The CDR3 has 15 amino acids. Germline lookup yields CDR1 SGHNT and CDR2 YENEEA. The V end lost 0 bases, the J end lost 0 bases, and 3 bases lay between the germline ends. CDR3 amino acids: CASSLDNSYNSPLHF. In DNA form, the CDR3 reads TGTGCCAGCAGCTTAGACAACTCCTATAATTCACCCCTCCACTTT.

The chain uses TRBV5-1 and TRBJ2-5, with TRBD1 identical over 9 bases. Per germline, CDR1 SGHRS and CDR2 YFSETQ. The CDR3 extends over 15 amino acids. V shed 4 bases, J shed 6 bases, and the junction held 10 bases outside the gene matches. In DNA form, the CDR3 reads TGCGCCAGCAGCCTACCTCCCGGGACAGGGCAGACCCAGTACTTC. This encodes CASSLPPGTGQTQYF.

Only a few counts were recorded for this clone. The rearrangement uses TRBV28 and TRBJ1-1, with TRBD1 as a possible D gene (5 bases). This CDR3 spans 14 amino acids. Germline V CDR1 and CDR2: MDHEN, SYDVKM. V was pared by 6 bases and J by 6 bases, with 17 bases between. CDR3 sequence reads: CASRPPGGTPEAFF. CDR3 bases: TGTGCCAGCAGGCCGCCCGGGGGGACCCCTGAAGCTTTCTTT. Filled out from reference TRBV28 and TRBJ1-1, the complete variable domain reads DVKVTQSSRYLVKRTGEKVFLECVQDMDHENMFWYRQDPGLGLRLIYFSYDVKMKEKGDIPEGYSVSREKKERFSLILESASTNQTSMYLCASRPPGGTPEAFFGQGTRLTVV.

The gene calls are TRBV5-1 and TRBJ2-3, with 7 bases matching TRBD1. With V trimmed by 6 bases and J by 1 base, 11 bases remained unmatched. CDR3 length: 16 residues. Germline CDR1 reads SGHRS; CDR2 reads YFSETQ. The CDR3 region has the DNA TGCGCCAGCAACCCGGGACAGTCAACACGCACAGATACGCAGTATTTT. Translated, it gives CASNPGQSTRTDTQYF.

This chain joins TRBV27 and TRBJ2-1; possibly TRBD2 for D (5 bases). Trimming pared 3 bases from V and 8 bases from J, leaving 8 bases between. The V gene's germline CDR1 is MNHEY and CDR2 SMNVEV (reference sequence). This CDR3 has 12 amino acids. CDR3 nucleotide sequence: TGTGCCAGCAGTTTCCCCGGGGATGAGCAGTTCTTC. The encoded protein is CASSFPGDEQFF.

This chain uses TRBV5-1 with TRBJ1-2; 12 bases are shared with TRBD1. Per germline, CDR1 SGHRS and CDR2 YFSETQ. The CDR3 loop spans 15 amino acids. The J segment lost 5 bases and the V segment lost 4 bases, leaving 6 bases of the junction unmatched. CDR3 bases: TGCGCCAGCAGCCAGGGACAGGGGGCCGTATATGGCTACACCTTC. Residues: CASSQGQGAVYGYTF. Variable domain in full (rest from reference TRBV5-1 and TRBJ1-2): KAGVTQTPRYLIKTRGQQVTLSCSPISGHRSVSWYQQTPGQGLQFLFEYFSETQRNKGNFPGRFSGRQFSNSRSEMNVSTLELGDSALYLCASSQGQGAVYGYTFGSGTRLTVV.

The chain employs TRBV7-2 and TRBJ2-2, with TRBD1 as a possible D gene (5 bases). The CDR3 contains 18 residues. The germline CDR1 and CDR2 sequences are SGHTA and FQGNSA. The V end was cut by 1 base, the J end by 1 base, with 16 bases between. The CDR3 spells CASSLVPLRGQNTGELFF. CDR3 coding DNA: TGTGCCAGCAGCTTAGTCCCCCTCAGAGGACAGAACACCGGGGAGCTGTTTTTT.

The V and J genes are TRBV7-6 and TRBJ2-5; 7 nucleotides match TRBD1. CDR1 and CDR2 from the germline V gene are SGHVS and FNYEAQ. The J segment lost 1 base and the V segment lost 0 bases, leaving 11 bases of the junction unmatched. CDR3 length: 18 amino acids. The CDR3 DNA reads TGTGCCAGCAGCTTAGCTTTTCGGGACAGAGCCGTCCAAGAGACCCAGTACTTC. Protein sequence: CASSLAFRDRAVQETQYF.

The chain employs TRBV9 and TRBJ2-3; unclear D gene. Germline V gene lookup returns CDR1 SGDLS and CDR2 YYNGEE. The CDR3 is 17 residues long. The V end lost 0 bases, the J end lost 0 bases, and 14 bases lay between the germline ends. As DNA, the CDR3 is TGTGCCAGCAGCGTAGGACGATCTAGTGCTAGCACAGATACGCAGTATTTT. Translation gives CASSVGRSSASTDTQYF.

The chain has TRBV20-1 and TRBJ1-2; no clear D. This CDR3 contains 11 residues. V was shortened by 3 bases and J by 6 bases, with 8 bases between the two germline ends. Germline-derived CDR1 and CDR2 are DFQATT and SNEGSKA (reference sequence). Here the CDR3 DNA reads TGCAGTGCTAGTAGTCTCGATGGCTACACCTTC. Encoded protein: CSASSLDGYTF.

V is TRBV18 and J is TRBJ1-1, with unresolved D. There are 14 residues in the CDR3. The V end lost 6 bases, the J end lost 4 bases, and 15 bases lay between the germline ends. CDR1 KGHSH and CDR2 LQKENI come from the germline V gene. The CDR3 sequence is CASSLLGDGTEAFF. CDR3 nucleotide sequence: TGTGCCAGCTCTCTGCTGGGAGATGGCACTGAAGCTTTCTTT.

This chain links TRBV7-2 with TRBJ1-2; D may be TRBD1 (6 bases). The CDR3 length is 16 residues. The germline V and J ends were trimmed by 1 base and 5 bases, with 17 bases remaining between them. Looked up from germline, CDR1 is SGHTA and CDR2 is FQGNSA. The CDR3 loop is CASSLGGRRPGYGYTF. In nucleotides, the CDR3 is TGTGCCAGCAGCTTAGGGGGGCGGCGGCCCGGATATGGCTACACCTTC.

The V and J genes are TRBV4-3 and TRBJ1-3, with TRBD1 as a possible D gene (6 bases). Trimming removed 3 bases at V and 0 bases at J, with 12 bases between. Looked up from germline, CDR1 is LGHNA and CDR2 is YSLEER. The CDR3 runs 16 residues. CDR3 in amino acids: CASSQDSPNSGNTIYF. The CDR3, as DNA: TGCGCCAGCAGCCAGGACAGCCCGAACTCTGGAAACACCATATATTTT.

This clone has only a few counts. Sequence at one end of the junction differs from germline and may be a read error. J is TRBJ1-2 and V is TRBV7-9, with 8 positions matching TRBD1. CDR3 length equals 14 residues. Germline V gene lookup returns CDR1 SEHNR and CDR2 FQNEAQ (reference sequence). CDR3 coding DNA: TGTTCCAGCAGCCCAGGACAGGGAAACTATGGCTACACCTTC. As protein: CSSSPGQGNYGYTF.